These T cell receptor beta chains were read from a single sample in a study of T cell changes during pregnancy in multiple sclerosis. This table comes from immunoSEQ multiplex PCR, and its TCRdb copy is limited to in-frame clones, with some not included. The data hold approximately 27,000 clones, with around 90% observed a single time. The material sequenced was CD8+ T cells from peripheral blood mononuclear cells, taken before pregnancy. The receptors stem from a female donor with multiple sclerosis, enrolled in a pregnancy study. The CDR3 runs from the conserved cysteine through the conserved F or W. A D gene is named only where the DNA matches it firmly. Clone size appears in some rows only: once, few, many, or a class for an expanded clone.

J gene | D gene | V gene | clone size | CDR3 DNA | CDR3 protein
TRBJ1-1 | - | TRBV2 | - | TGTGCCAGCAGTGACCATACGGGCACTGAAGCTTTCTTT | CASSDHTGTEAFF
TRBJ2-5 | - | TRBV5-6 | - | TGTGCCAGCAGCTTGGCCCCCGCAGACCAAGAGACCCAGTACTTC | CASSLAPADQETQYF
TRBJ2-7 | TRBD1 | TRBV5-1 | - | TGCGCCAGCAGCAGGGACAGGGCCGAGCAGTACTTC | CASSRDRAEQYF
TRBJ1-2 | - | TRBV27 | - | TGTGCCAGCAGTTTGGGAGGTTTAGGCGGCTACACCTTC | CASSLGGLGGYTF
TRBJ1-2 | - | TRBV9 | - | TGTGCCAGCAGCGTGGTCCAGGGCCCCTATGGCTACACCTTC | CASSVVQGPYGYTF
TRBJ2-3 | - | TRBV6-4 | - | TGTGCCAGCAGACCGGTAGCGGAGACAGATACGCAGTATTTT | CASRPVAETDTQYF
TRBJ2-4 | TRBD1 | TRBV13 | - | TGTGCCAGCAGCTTCCGGGACAGGGCTGACATTCAGTACTTC | CASSFRDRADIQYF
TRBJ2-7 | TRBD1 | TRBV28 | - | TGTGCCAGCAGTTTACAGGGGGCTTCCTACGAGCAGTACTTC | CASSLQGASYEQYF
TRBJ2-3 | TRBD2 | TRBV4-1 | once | TGCGCCAGCAGCCAAGATCTTGTAACTAGCGGGGCCCTCACAGATACGCAGTATTTT | CASSQDLVTSGALTDTQYF
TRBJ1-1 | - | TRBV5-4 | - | TGTGCCAGCAGCTTGTCGAGAGGGAGGAAGAACACTGAAGCTTTCTTT | CASSLSRGRKNTEAFF
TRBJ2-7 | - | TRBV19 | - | TGTGCCAGTAGTCCAGGGTACTCCTACGAGCAGTACTTC | CASSPGYSYEQYF
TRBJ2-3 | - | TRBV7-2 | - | TGTGCCAGCAGCTTAATACTCTCCTTGGGGCTAGTAAGCACAGATACGCAGTATTTT | CASSLILSLGLVSTDTQYF
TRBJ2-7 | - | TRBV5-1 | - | TGCGCCAGCAGCTCTCTTCCGACAGTTCTCTACGAGCAGTACTTC | CASSSLPTVLYEQYF
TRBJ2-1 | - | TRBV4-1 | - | TGCGCCAGCAGCCAAGACCCTGAGGGAGGTTACAATGAGCAGTTCTTC | CASSQDPEGGYNEQFF
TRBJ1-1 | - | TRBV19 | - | TGTGCCAGTAGGGTGACGAGCGCGGGAACTGAAGCTTTCTTT | CASRVTSAGTEAFF
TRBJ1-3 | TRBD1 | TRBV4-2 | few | TGTGCCAGCAGCCATTCCAGGGGGACCTCTGGAAACACCATATATTTT | CASSHSRGTSGNTIYF
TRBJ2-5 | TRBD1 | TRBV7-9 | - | TGTGCCAGTGGGGGCAGGGGGCCGGGCGAGACCCAGTACTTC | CASGGRGPGETQYF
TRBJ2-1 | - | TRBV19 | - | TGTGCCAGTGCACACTTGGAGGGCAATGAGCAGTTCTTC | CASAHLEGNEQFF
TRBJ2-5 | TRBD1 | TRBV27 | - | TGTGCCAGCAGTGCCTTCCCCGGGACAGGGCCTCAAGAGACCCAGTACTTC | CASSAFPGTGPQETQYF
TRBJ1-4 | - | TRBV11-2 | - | TGTGCCAGCAGCTCTACAGTAACTGCAACTAATGAAAAACTGTTTTTT | CASSSTVTATNEKLFF
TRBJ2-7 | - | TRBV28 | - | TGTGCCAGCAGCCCTCCCCGCGAGGGAGACTACGAGCAGTACTTC | CASSPPREGDYEQYF
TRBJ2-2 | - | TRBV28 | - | TGTGCCAGCAGTTACAAAGGGAGCCTTAACACCGGGGAGCTGTTTTTT | CASSYKGSLNTGELFF
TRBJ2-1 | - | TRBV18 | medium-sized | TGTGCCAGCTCACCTCCCTGGGGTGACAGGTACAATGAGCAGTTCTTC | CASSPPWGDRYNEQFF
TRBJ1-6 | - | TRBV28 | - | TGTGCCAGCAGTTTCCGGGGAGGGGGTTCACCCCTCCACTTT | CASSFRGGGSPLHF
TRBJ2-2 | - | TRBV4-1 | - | TGCGCCAGCAGCCAAGTTGGGGGGACCGGGGAGCTGTTTTTT | CASSQVGGTGELFF
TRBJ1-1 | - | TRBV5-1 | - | TGCGCCAGCAGCTGGAGAGGTGGGGGCCCCATTAGCACTGAAGCTTTCTTT | CASSWRGGGPISTEAFF
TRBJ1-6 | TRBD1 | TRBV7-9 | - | TGTGCCAGCAGCCCGCCGACAGGGGCTCATAATTCACCCCTCCACTTT | CASSPPTGAHNSPLHF